These 16 T cell receptor beta chains originate from one sample sequenced in a study of T cell repertoires in cytomegalovirus infection. Their recognized antigens are unknown. Using its own MiXCR run on the reads, TCRdb lists one record per CDR3 protein. The sample holds 650,000 to 900,000 distinct CDR3 sequences, 32% seen once. This specimen was cultured CD8+ T cells from PBMCs, taken from culture after CMV antigen stimulation. The source of these receptors is a human donor in good health (CMV status not recorded). Some clones in this sample may be carry-over from other donors' samples.

CDR3 nucleotide sequence: TGTGCCAGCAGCGGGTTACAGGGAGAGAACACCGGGGAGCTGTTTTTT. Translation: CASSGLQGENTGELFF. This rearrangement joins TRBV3-1 to TRBJ2-2; perhaps TRBD1 as D (6 bases). Per the germline V gene, CDR1 is LGHDT and CDR2 is YNNKEL (reference sequence). Trimming pared 5 bases from V and 1 base from J, leaving 14 bases between. The CDR3 sequence is 16 residues long.

This clonotype appeared a few times. The chain combines TRBV20-1 with TRBJ1-6; D call uncertain. The CDR3 contains 14 residues. V lost 1 base and J 4 bases, leaving 8 bases between the germline ends. Germline CDR1 reads DFQATT; CDR2 reads SNEGSKA (reference sequence). Here the CDR3 reads CSARGGYYNSPLHF. In DNA form, the CDR3 reads TGCAGTGCTAGAGGAGGATATTATAATTCACCCCTCCACTTT.

This clonotype was counted between two and nine times. This chain uses TRBV27 with TRBJ1-2, with D tentatively TRBD1 (6 bases). The germline V gene encodes CDR1 MNHEY and CDR2 SMNVEV (reference sequence). This CDR3 region has 16 residues. V was pared by 1 base and J by 0 bases, with 12 bases between. The CDR3 DNA reads TGTGCCAGCAGTTTATGGGGGGCAGAATCTAACTATGGCTACACCTTC. It encodes CASSLWGAESNYGYTF.

This clonotype was picked up a small number of times. The rearrangement links TRBV7-3 to TRBJ2-2, with D perhaps given as TRBD1 or TRBD2 (5 bases each). The germline CDR1 and CDR2 sequences are SGHTA and FQGTGA. This CDR3 has 12 amino acids. The V gene lost 5 bases and the J gene lost 8 bases, with 9 bases spanning the gap. The CDR3 sequence is CASSPREGELFF. In DNA form, the CDR3 reads TGTGCCAGCAGCCCCAGGGAGGGGGAGCTGTTTTTT.

The chain combines TRBV4-1 with TRBJ1-1; D unresolved. CDR3 length equals 14 residues. From germline, CDR1 is MGHRA and CDR2 YSYEKL. V gave up 4 bases and J gave up 0 bases, with 9 bases separating them. CDR3 amino acids: CASSPPALNTEAFF. CDR3 coding DNA: TGCGCCAGCAGCCCACCCGCCTTGAACACTGAAGCTTTCTTT.

Of note for this clonotype: A read error may explain this, as a much larger clone is one base away. This sequence joins TRBV6-5 and TRBJ2-2, with TRBD2 identical over 9 bases. The CDR3 has 17 residues. CDR1 is MNHEY, CDR2 SVGAGI, per germline. In DNA form, the CDR3 reads TGTGTCAGCAGTTACGAGCGGGGGGCCCCGAACACCGGGGAGCTGTTTTTT. It translates to CVSSYERGAPNTGELFF.

V and J are TRBV4-3 and TRBJ1-2; D is unresolved. CDR3 length: 14 residues. CDR1 and CDR2 (germline): LGHNA, YSLEER. V was pared by 3 bases and J by 8 bases, with 16 bases between. CDR3 sequence: CASSHEEEGEGYTF. The CDR3 coding sequence is TGCGCCAGCAGCCACGAAGAAGAGGGAGAGGGCTACACCTTC.

The table lists this clonotype with a few counts. The chain uses TRBV6-6 and TRBJ2-7; D is unclear. Germline CDR1 is MNHNY and CDR2 is SVGAGI (reference sequence). Trimming pared 0 bases from V and 2 bases from J, leaving 5 bases between. The CDR3 runs 13 residues. The CDR3 region is CASSYSRTYEQYV. The CDR3 DNA follows: TGTGCCAGCAGTTACTCGAGGACCTACGAGCAGTACGTC.

This sequence joins TRBV7-9 and TRBJ2-3, with a weak D call TRBD2 (6 bases). This CDR3 is built from 16 residues. In germline, CDR1 is SEHNR, CDR2 FQNEAQ (reference sequence). Trimming removed 5 bases from V and 5 bases from J, with 20 bases in between. In DNA, the CDR3 is TGTGCCAGCAGCCTCCTTGGTGGAGGGCTTTTAGATACGCAGTATTTT. It is translated as CASSLLGGGLLDTQYF.

The chain carries TRBV6-1 and TRBJ2-3; no definite D call. Germline CDR1 reads MNHNS; CDR2 reads SASEGT. The V end was cut by 5 bases, the J end by 2 bases, with 20 bases between. The length of the CDR3 is 17 residues. Here the CDR3 DNA reads TGTGCCAGCAGTTATAGGCCCCTGGCCAGTCACACAGATACGCAGTATTTT. It specifies CASSYRPLASHTDTQYF.

This clonotype was seen at least ten times. This chain links TRBV7-6 with TRBJ2-1; 9 nucleotides agree with TRBD2. This CDR3 spans 16 amino acids. The ends lost 5 bases at V and 6 bases at J; junction bases unmatched: 11. Germline V gene sequence: CDR1 SGHVS, CDR2 FNYEAQ. CDR3 sequence: CASSDRGLALVNEQFF. As DNA, the CDR3 is TGTGCCAGCAGCGACCGGGGACTAGCTTTGGTCAATGAGCAGTTCTTC.

The table lists this clonotype with a few counts. The V call is TRBV7-8, the J call TRBJ1-1, with 7 bases matching TRBD1. Unmatched junction bases numbered 10, after V lost 5 bases and J lost 7 bases. Looked up from germline, CDR1 is SGHVS and CDR2 is FQNEAQ. The CDR3 is 14 amino acids. For the CDR3, the DNA is TGTGCCAGCAGCGAGTATAGGACAGGACATGAAGCTTTCTTT. Translated: CASSEYRTGHEAFF. Variable domain in full (rest from reference TRBV7-8 and TRBJ1-1): GAGVSQSPRYKVAKRGQDVALRCDPISGHVSLFWYQQALGQGPEFLTYFQNEAQLDKSGLPSDRFFAERPEGSVSTLKIQRTQQEDSAVYLCASSEYRTGHEAFFGQGTRLTVV.

The J gene is TRBJ2-7, the V gene TRBV7-6, with D tentatively TRBD1 (8 bases). This CDR3 has 16 residues. Germline CDR1 and CDR2: SGHVS and FNYEAQ. Trimming cost V 0 bases and J 3 bases, with 15 bases left between them. In DNA, the CDR3 is TGTGCCAGCAGCTTAGCGCTGACAGGGGAGGGCTACGAGCAGTACTTC. Its protein product is CASSLALTGEGYEQYF.

The chain combines TRBV7-6 with TRBJ2-3, with 7 bases identical to TRBD2. The CDR3 sequence is 15 residues long. V shed 4 bases and J 2 bases; nucleotides not matched to a gene: 6. Germline V gene data show CDR1 as SGHVS and CDR2 as FNYEAQ. The CDR3 DNA is TGTGCCAGCAGCTCTTATAGCGGGCCCACAGATACGCAGTATTTT. Amino acid sequence: CASSSYSGPTDTQYF.

The gene calls are TRBV12-3 or TRBV12-4 and TRBJ2-1, with 11 bases aligning to TRBD2. This CDR3 is built from 15 residues. Unmatched junction bases numbered 10, after V lost 7 bases and J lost 8 bases. The DNA of the CDR3 is TGTGCCAGCACCCAACTAGCGGGGGTCTTCGATGAGCAGTTCTTC. Translation: CASTQLAGVFDEQFF.

This clonotype occurred a few times. This sequence joins TRBV5-1 and TRBJ2-2; D uncertain. CDR3 length equals 13 residues. Germline V lookup: CDR1 SGHRS, CDR2 YFSETQ. Trimming left V 4 bases short and J 7 bases short, with 11 bases between. CDR3 amino acids: CASSQPVDGELFF. CDR3 in DNA: TGCGCCAGCAGCCAACCGGTGGACGGGGAGCTGTTTTTT. The complete variable domain, with remaining parts taken from reference TRBV5-1 and TRBJ2-2, reads KAGVTQTPRYLIKTRGQQVTLSCSPISGHRSVSWYQQTPGQGLQFLFEYFSETQRNKGNFPGRFSGRQFSNSRSEMNVSTLELGDSALYLCASSQPVDGELFFGEGSRLTVL.